The clone carrying this TCR beta chain was counted many times. Germline CDR1 reads SGHDT; CDR2 reads YYEEEE. V lost 4 bases to trimming and J lost 8 bases, with 6 bases between them. The CDR3 extends over 10 amino acids. This record comes from a study of T cells in Graves' hyperthyroidism and ophthalmopathy. Amplification targeted TCR beta CDR3 regions from RNA transcripts. Researchers ran a first-round RT-PCR on the TCR CDR3 using the HTBI primer set. A single record per CDR3 protein comes from TCRdb applying MiXCR to the multiplex PCR reads. The sample has around 420,000 distinct CDR3 sequences, around 13% seen once. The definition of stable Graves' hyperthyroidism was no ophthalmopathy progression within 18 months.

The specimen was blood. This chain uses TRBV5-6 with TRBJ1-2; D is unresolved. The TCR was taken from a woman between 18 and 30 years old with Graves' hyperthyroidism. The CDR3 nucleotides are TGTGCCAGCAGCAACCCGGGCTACACCTTC. This encodes CASSNPGYTF.